These 26 T cell receptor beta chains share one sample of origin, sequenced in a study of T cells in Graves' hyperthyroidism and ophthalmopathy. TCR beta CDR3 region amplification was performed from RNA transcripts. The HTBI primer set was used in a first-round RT-PCR of the TCR CDR3. MiXCR was run by TCRdb on the multiplex PCR reads, yielding one entry per CDR3 protein. The sample includes 400,000 to 600,000 distinct CDR3 sequences, less than 25% of them seen just once. Material for sequencing was blood. These receptors were obtained from a man in his late teens or twenties with Graves' hyperthyroidism.

This clonotype was observed many times. Relative to the germline gene, one junction end is altered; a read error may explain this. The V gene is TRBV12-3 or TRBV12-4, the J gene TRBJ1-1; the D is unclear. This CDR3 comprises 12 residues. The CDR3 DNA is TGTACCAGCAGCCCCCTCCTCACTGAAGCTTTCTTT. It is translated as CTSSPLLTEAFF.

This clonotype was counted at least ten times. This chain uses TRBV4-1 with TRBJ1-5; no clear D gene. The CDR3 extends over 13 amino acids. CDR1 and CDR2 (germline): MGHRA, YSYEKL. The germline V and J ends were trimmed by 4 bases and 5 bases, with 9 bases remaining between them. In DNA form, the CDR3 reads TGCGCCAGCAGCCCCCAGATTCATCAGCCCCAGCATTTT. It encodes CASSPQIHQPQHF.

CDR3 DNA sequence: TGCAGCGTCAGGACTAGCGGGACCTCCTACGAGCAGTACTTC. This sequence encodes CSVRTSGTSYEQYF. The V gene is TRBV29-1, the J gene TRBJ2-7; 12 nucleotides match TRBD2. This CDR3 comprises 14 residues. V lost 6 bases and J lost 0; bases outside the gene matches: 3. CDR1 and CDR2 (germline): SQVTM, ANQGSEA.

This clonotype was seen a few times. The chain has TRBV7-9 and TRBJ2-5; D not certain. CDR3 length: 14 amino acids. The germline V and J ends were trimmed by 5 bases and 5 bases, with 15 bases remaining between them. CDR1 is SEHNR and CDR2 is FQNEAQ in the germline V gene (reference sequence). CDR3 DNA: TGTGCCAGCAGCCCCGGTATAGAAGGGGAGACCCAGTACTTC. This sequence encodes CASSPGIEGETQYF. The full variable domain, in which reference TRBV7-9 and TRBJ2-5 provide the parts outside the CDR3, is DTGVSQNPRHKITKRGQNVTFRCDPISEHNRLYWYRQTLGQGPEFLTYFQNEAQLEKSRLLSDRFSAERPKGSFSTLEIQRTEQGDSAMYLCASSPGIEGETQYFGPGTRLLVL.

This clonotype has at least ten counts. This sequence joins TRBV20-1 and TRBJ2-7; D might be TRBD1 or TRBD2, each matching 5 bases. CDR1 is DFQATT and CDR2 is SNEGSKA in the germline V gene (reference sequence). The CDR3 extends over 15 amino acids. V was pared by 0 bases and J by 0 bases, with 12 bases between. The CDR3 nucleotides read TGCAGTGCTAGAGAGGGACGGTCGAGCTCCTACGAGCAGTACTTC. Its translation is CSAREGRSSSYEQYF.

The chain carries TRBV2 and TRBJ2-2; D gene uncertain. The CDR3 runs to 13 residues. Trimming left V 2 bases short and J 7 bases short, with 8 bases between. Germline loops: CDR1 SNHLY, CDR2 FYNNEI. The CDR3 coding sequence is TGTGCCAGCAGTGAAAATTGGGGCGGGGAGCTGTTTTTT. It yields the protein CASSENWGGELFF.

This clonotype was detected many times. This chain connects TRBV28 to TRBJ2-5, with 11 bases aligning to TRBD1. Germline lookup yields CDR1 MDHEN and CDR2 SYDVKM. J gave up 3 bases and V 8 bases, and 5 bases lay outside the gene matches. The CDR3 is 14 residues long. CDR3 protein: CASQDRGHEETQYF. The CDR3 nucleotides are TGTGCCAGCCAGGACAGGGGGCACGAAGAGACCCAGTACTTC.

The gene calls are TRBV9 and TRBJ1-2; no definite D call. Trimming removed 2 bases from V and 6 bases from J, with 20 bases in between. Germline V lookup: CDR1 SGDLS, CDR2 YYNGEE. CDR3 length: 16 residues. The CDR3 here is CASSVSLHSAVDGYTF. CDR3 DNA sequence: TGTGCCAGCAGCGTCTCTCTCCATAGCGCGGTGGATGGCTACACCTTC. The full variable domain, in which reference TRBV9 and TRBJ1-2 provide the parts outside the CDR3, is DSGVTQTPKHLITATGQRVTLRCSPRSGDLSVYWYQQSLDQGLQFLIQYYNGEERAKGNILERFSAQQFPDLHSELNLSSLELGDSALYFCASSVSLHSAVDGYTFGSGTRLTVV.

The table lists this clonotype with many counts. This chain connects TRBV19 to TRBJ2-7; 8 positions agree with TRBD1. The V gene end was trimmed by 5 bases and the J gene end by 6 bases; junction bases not matched to a gene: 9. The CDR3 spans 14 residues. Per germline, CDR1 LNHDA and CDR2 SQIVND (reference sequence). CDR3 in amino acids: CASSPGTGRFEQYF. CDR3 sequence (DNA): TGTGCCAGTAGTCCAGGGACAGGCCGCTTCGAGCAGTACTTC.

The chain carries TRBV20-1 and TRBJ2-2, with 7 bases aligning to TRBD1. CDR3 length equals 13 residues. J gave up 2 bases and V 6 bases, and 3 bases lay outside the gene matches. The germline V gene has CDR1 DFQATT and CDR2 SNEGSKA (reference sequence). In DNA form, the CDR3 reads TGCAGTGCAGGGGGCCTCAACACCGGGGAGCTGTTTTTT. Translating it yields CSAGGLNTGELFF.

This clonotype was observed at least ten times. The rearrangement links TRBV7-2 to TRBJ2-4; 7 positions agree with TRBD1. V gave up 0 bases and J gave up 8 bases; unmatched junction bases: 7. CDR3 length: 15 amino acids. CDR1 is SGHTA, CDR2 FQGNSA, per germline. The CDR3 nucleotides read TGTGCCAGCAGCTTAGCAAGGGACAGTGAGGACATTCAGTACTTC. Protein product: CASSLARDSEDIQYF.

This clonotype was seen repeatedly, ten times or more. V usage is TRBV24-1 and J usage is TRBJ1-1; D might be TRBD1 (6 bases). The CDR3 is made up of 13 amino acids. In germline, CDR1 is KGHDR, CDR2 SFDVKD. V lost 7 bases, J lost 3 bases, and 11 bases lay in between. CDR3 protein: CATRQGIHTEAFF. The CDR3 nucleotides are TGTGCCACCAGACAGGGAATACACACTGAAGCTTTCTTT.

This chain links TRBV6-2 or TRBV6-3 with TRBJ2-7; 8 bases map to TRBD1. This CDR3 region has 15 residues. The V gene's germline CDR1 is MNHEY and CDR2 SVGEGT. The V and J ends lost 4 bases and 5 bases, in that order; junction bases with no gene match: 10. CDR3 protein: CASSSTPGQGHEQYF. The CDR3 DNA follows: TGTGCCAGCAGTTCCACCCCAGGACAGGGCCACGAGCAGTACTTC.

J is TRBJ1-1 and V is TRBV6-1; the D gene is possibly TRBD1 (6 bases). The CDR3 sequence is 15 residues long. Germline V gene sequence: CDR1 MNHNS, CDR2 SASEGT. V lost 3 bases to trimming and J lost 11 bases, with 22 bases between them. CDR3 sequence (DNA): TGTGCCAGCAGTGATTCGCAGGGGACGCGGATCTCGGCTTTCTTT. Translating gives CASSDSQGTRISAFF.

This CDR3 is CAWTNGVGTGHTEAFF. In nucleotides, the CDR3 is TGTGCCTGGACCAATGGGGTCGGGACGGGACACACTGAAGCTTTCTTT. The chain employs TRBV30 and TRBJ1-1; possible D gene TRBD1, 5 bases. The germline CDR1 and CDR2 sequences are GTSNPN and SVGIG (reference sequence). The CDR3 has 16 residues. V shed 4 bases and J shed 3 bases, with 21 bases lying between them.

This clonotype was observed a handful of times. DNA of the CDR3: TGTGTCTGCAGCTTAGAAAGGGTGCGAGGTGGAAACACCATATATTTT. Protein product: CVCSLERVRGGNTIYF. This chain connects TRBV11-2 to TRBJ1-3; D uncertain. The CDR3 runs 16 residues. Germline loops: CDR1 SGHAT, CDR2 FQNNGV.

This clonotype was observed a few times. The chain has TRBV7-9 and TRBJ2-7, with a weak D call TRBD2 (5 bases). V lost 1 base to trimming and J lost 3 bases, with 13 bases between them. Germline V gives CDR1 SEHNR, CDR2 FQNEAQ (reference sequence). The CDR3 sequence is 15 residues long. The CDR3 DNA is TGTGCCAGCAGCTTAGATGTCGGGAAATTCTACGAGCAGTACTTC. Protein product: CASSLDVGKFYEQYF.

This clonotype was counted at least ten times. DNA for the CDR3: TGTGCCAGCAGTTTGGGCCAACTTCACTACGAGCAGTACTTC. Amino acids: CASSLGQLHYEQYF. The chain joins TRBV12-3 or TRBV12-4 to TRBJ2-7; D is uncertain. V was pared by 3 bases and J by 3 bases, with 12 bases between. The CDR3 consists of 14 residues.

This clonotype was detected many times. The CDR3 DNA reads as TGTGCCAGCTCCCTCGGGGCCACCCTGCGGCATTTT. It specifies CASSLGATLRHF. The chain has TRBV12-3 or TRBV12-4 and TRBJ1-5, with a weak D call TRBD1 (5 bases). The ends were cut back, 8 bases at V and 15 bases at J, with 20 bases in the middle. The length of the CDR3 is 12 residues.

The rearrangement joins TRBV2 to TRBJ1-4; D is unresolved. Trimming removed 7 bases at V and 5 bases at J, with 11 bases between. The CDR3 runs to 13 residues. Germline CDR1 reads SNHLY; CDR2 reads FYNNEI. The CDR3 loop is CASKRVRNEKLFF. The CDR3 DNA follows: TGTGCCAGCAAGAGGGTCCGAAATGAAAAACTGTTTTTT.

The sample holds many counts of this clonotype. The chain has TRBV2 and TRBJ2-2; D is perhaps TRBD2 (6 bases). Germline V gene lookup returns CDR1 SNHLY and CDR2 FYNNEI. Trimming left V 7 bases short and J 4 bases short, with 10 bases between. The CDR3 spans 13 residues. The CDR3 loop reads CASIREPTGELFF. Here the CDR3 DNA reads TGTGCCAGCATTCGGGAGCCCACCGGGGAGCTGTTTTTT.

About this clonotype: A clone one base away is much larger, so this may be a read error. The chain is built from TRBV6-1 and TRBJ2-7, with D perhaps TRBD1 or TRBD2 (5 bases each). Trimming took 6 bases from V and 6 from J, leaving 18 bases between them. Germline V lookup: CDR1 MNHNS, CDR2 SASEGT. CDR3 size: 14 residues. CDR3 sequence: CASSFQGREGEQYF. CDR3 nucleotides: TGTGCCAGCAGCTTCCAGGGCCGGGAAGGCGAGCAGTACTTC.

This chain joins TRBV4-1 and TRBJ2-5, with TRBD1 identical over 7 bases. The J segment lost 5 bases and the V segment lost 1 base, leaving 10 bases of the junction unmatched. The CDR3 is 16 residues long. Germline V CDR1 and CDR2: MGHRA, YSYEKL. The CDR3 loop is CASSQVFDRDSETQYF. CDR3 bases: TGCGCCAGCAGCCAAGTTTTTGACAGGGATAGTGAGACCCAGTACTTC.

This clonotype occurred many times. This chain uses TRBV4-1 with TRBJ1-5; TRBD1 agrees at 7 bases. The ends lost 0 bases at V and 6 bases at J; junction bases unmatched: 8. The CDR3 sequence is 16 residues long. CDR1 is MGHRA and CDR2 is YSYEKL in the germline V gene. The CDR3 loop reads CASSQDDRVVGQPQHF. CDR3 DNA sequence: TGCGCCAGCAGCCAAGACGACAGGGTTGTGGGTCAGCCCCAGCATTTT.

This clonotype was counted between two and nine times. The chain is built from TRBV4-3 and TRBJ1-2, with D unresolved. The CDR3 length is 14 residues. The V end lost 1 base, the J end lost 1 base, and 7 bases lay between the germline ends. Germline-derived CDR1 and CDR2 are LGHNA and YSLEER. The CDR3 DNA reads as TGCGCCAGCAGCCAAGCGGATTTTAACTATGGCTACACCTTC. Translated: CASSQADFNYGYTF.

The rearrangement uses TRBV28 and TRBJ1-5, with TRBD1 matching over 7 bases. The V gene's germline CDR1 is MDHEN and CDR2 SYDVKM. There are 15 residues in the CDR3. Trimming removed 5 bases from V and 9 bases from J; junction bases left unmatched: 13. The CDR3: CASSDGGGYDRPQHF. The CDR3 nucleotides read TGTGCCAGCAGTGACGGAGGGGGCTATGATCGGCCCCAGCATTTT.